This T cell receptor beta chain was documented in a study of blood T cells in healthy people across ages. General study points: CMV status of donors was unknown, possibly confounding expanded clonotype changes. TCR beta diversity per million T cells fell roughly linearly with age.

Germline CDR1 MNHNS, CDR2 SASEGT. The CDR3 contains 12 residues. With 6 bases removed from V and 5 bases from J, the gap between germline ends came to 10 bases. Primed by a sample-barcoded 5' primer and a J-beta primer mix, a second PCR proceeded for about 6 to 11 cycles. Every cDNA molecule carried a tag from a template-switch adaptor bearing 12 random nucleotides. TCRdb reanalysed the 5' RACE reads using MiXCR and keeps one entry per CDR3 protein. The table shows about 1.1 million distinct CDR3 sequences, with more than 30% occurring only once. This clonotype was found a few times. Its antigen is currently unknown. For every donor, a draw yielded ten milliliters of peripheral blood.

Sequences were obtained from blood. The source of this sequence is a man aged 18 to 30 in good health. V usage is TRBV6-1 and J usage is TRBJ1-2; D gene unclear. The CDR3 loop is CASRTDSYGYTF. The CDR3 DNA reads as TGTGCCAGCAGGACGGATTCTTATGGCTACACCTTC.